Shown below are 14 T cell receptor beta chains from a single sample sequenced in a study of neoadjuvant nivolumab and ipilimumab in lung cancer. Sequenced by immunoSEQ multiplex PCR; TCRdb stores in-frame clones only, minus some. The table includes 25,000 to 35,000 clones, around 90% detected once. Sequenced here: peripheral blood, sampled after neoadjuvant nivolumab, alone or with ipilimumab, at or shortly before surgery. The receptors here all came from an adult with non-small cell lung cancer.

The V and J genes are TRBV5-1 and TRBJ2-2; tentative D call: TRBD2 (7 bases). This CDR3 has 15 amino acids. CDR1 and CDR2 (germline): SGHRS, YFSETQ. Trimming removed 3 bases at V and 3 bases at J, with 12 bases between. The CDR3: CASSWTRGDTGELFF. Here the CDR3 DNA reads TGCGCCAGCAGCTGGACTAGGGGGGACACCGGGGAGCTGTTTTTT.

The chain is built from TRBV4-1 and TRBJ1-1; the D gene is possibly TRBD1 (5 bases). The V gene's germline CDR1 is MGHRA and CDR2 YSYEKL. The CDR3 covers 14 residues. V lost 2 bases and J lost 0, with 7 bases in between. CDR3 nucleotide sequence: TGCGCCAGCAGCCAAAGGGGACTGAACACTGAAGCTTTCTTT. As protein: CASSQRGLNTEAFF.

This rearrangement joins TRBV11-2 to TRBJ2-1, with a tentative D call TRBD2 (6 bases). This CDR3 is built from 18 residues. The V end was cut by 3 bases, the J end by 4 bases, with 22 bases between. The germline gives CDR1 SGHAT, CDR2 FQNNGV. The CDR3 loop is CASSFIRGWRANYNEQFF. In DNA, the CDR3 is TGTGCCAGCAGCTTCATCCGGGGGTGGAGGGCCAATTACAATGAGCAGTTCTTC.

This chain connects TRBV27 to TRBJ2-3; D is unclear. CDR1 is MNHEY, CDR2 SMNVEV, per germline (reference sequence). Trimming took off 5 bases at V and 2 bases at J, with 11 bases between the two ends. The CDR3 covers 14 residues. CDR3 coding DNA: TGTGCCAGCAGTAGCCAGACATACACAGATACGCAGTATTTT. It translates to CASSSQTYTDTQYF.

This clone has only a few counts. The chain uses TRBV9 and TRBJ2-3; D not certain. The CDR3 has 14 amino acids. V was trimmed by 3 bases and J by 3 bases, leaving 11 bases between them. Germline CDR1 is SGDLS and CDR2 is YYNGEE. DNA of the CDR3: TGTGCCAGCAGCGAAGAACAGAGAACAGATACGCAGTATTTT. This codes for CASSEEQRTDTQYF.

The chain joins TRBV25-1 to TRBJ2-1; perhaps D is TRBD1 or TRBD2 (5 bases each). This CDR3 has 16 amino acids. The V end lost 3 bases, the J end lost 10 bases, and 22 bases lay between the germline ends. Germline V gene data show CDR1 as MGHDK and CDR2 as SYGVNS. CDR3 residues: CASSDTRLGAWGEQFF. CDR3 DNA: TGTGCCAGCAGTGATACGAGGCTAGGAGCATGGGGGGAGCAGTTCTTC.

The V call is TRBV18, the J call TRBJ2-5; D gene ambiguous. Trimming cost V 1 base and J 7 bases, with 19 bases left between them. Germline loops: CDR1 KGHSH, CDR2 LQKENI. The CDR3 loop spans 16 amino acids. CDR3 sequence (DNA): TGTGCCAGCTCACCACGGCAGCAAAGTGGGTTCGGGACCCAGTACTTC. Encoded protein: CASSPRQQSGFGTQYF. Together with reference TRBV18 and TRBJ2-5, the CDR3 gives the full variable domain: NAGVMQNPRHLVRRRGQEARLRCSPMKGHSHVYWYRQLPEEGLKFMVYLQKENIIDESGMPKERFSAEFPKEGPSILRIQQVVRGDSAAYFCASSPRQQSGFGTQYFGPGTRLLVL.

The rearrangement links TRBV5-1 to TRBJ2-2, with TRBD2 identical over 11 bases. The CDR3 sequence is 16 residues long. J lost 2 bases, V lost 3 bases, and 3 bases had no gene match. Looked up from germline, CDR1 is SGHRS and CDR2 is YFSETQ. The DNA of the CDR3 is TGCGCCAGCAGCTCGGGACTAGCGGTTAACACCGGGGAGCTGTTTTTT. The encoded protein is CASSSGLAVNTGELFF.

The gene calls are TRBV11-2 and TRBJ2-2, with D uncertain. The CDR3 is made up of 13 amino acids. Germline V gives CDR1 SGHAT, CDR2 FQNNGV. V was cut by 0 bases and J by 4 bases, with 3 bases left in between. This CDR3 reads CASSLERTGELFF. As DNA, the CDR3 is TGTGCCAGCAGCTTAGAACGCACCGGGGAGCTGTTTTTT.

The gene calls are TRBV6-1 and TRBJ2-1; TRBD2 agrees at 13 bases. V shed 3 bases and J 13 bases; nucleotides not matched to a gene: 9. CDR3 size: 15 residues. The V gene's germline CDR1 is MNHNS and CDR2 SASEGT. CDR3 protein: CASSEMGLAGNKQFF. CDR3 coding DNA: TGTGCCAGCAGTGAGATGGGACTAGCGGGAAACAAACAGTTCTTC.

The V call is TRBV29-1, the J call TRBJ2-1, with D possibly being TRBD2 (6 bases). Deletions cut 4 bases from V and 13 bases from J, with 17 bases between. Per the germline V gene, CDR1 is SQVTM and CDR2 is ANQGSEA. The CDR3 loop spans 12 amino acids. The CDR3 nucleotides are TGCAGCGTTGTTGGCTCCACGGGGGTACAGTTCTTC. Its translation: CSVVGSTGVQFF.

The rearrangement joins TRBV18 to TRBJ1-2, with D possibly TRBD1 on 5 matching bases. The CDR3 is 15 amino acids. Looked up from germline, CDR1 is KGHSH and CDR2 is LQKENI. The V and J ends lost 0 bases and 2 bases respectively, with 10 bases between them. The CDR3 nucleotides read TGTGCCAGCTCACCACCGTTGACAGAAAACTATGGCTACACCTTC. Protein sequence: CASSPPLTENYGYTF.

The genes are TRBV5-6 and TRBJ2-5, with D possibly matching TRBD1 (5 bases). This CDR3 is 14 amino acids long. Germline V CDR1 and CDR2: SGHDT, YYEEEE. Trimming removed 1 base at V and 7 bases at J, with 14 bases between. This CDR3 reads CASSLMTAVPTQYF. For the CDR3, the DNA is TGTGCCAGCAGCTTGATGACAGCTGTCCCGACCCAGTACTTC.

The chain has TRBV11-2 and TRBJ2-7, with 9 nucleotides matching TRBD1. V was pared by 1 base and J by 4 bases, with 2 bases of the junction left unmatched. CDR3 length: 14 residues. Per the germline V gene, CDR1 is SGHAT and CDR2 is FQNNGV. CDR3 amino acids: CASSLGGQGYEQYF. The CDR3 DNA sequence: TGTGCCAGCAGCTTAGGGGGACAGGGATACGAGCAGTACTTC.